This T cell receptor beta chain was documented in a study of cytomegalovirus exposure and HLA in healthy donors. Study details: Ancestry clustering placed about 86% of several hundred genotyped donors in the Caucasian-associated cluster. Whole-study results and caveats: Later work associated over 15,000 TCR beta sequences with HLA alleles at 0.05 false discovery rate. Other equally common chains were less clonally expanded than HLA-associated TCR beta chains, a later analysis showed. Reports showed the classifier diagnosing cytomegalovirus status with high specificity and sensitivity.

CDR1 is SGHTA, CDR2 FQGTGA, per germline. This CDR3 has 16 amino acids. V trimming: 5 bases; J trimming: 1 base; junction bases outside the gene matches: 8. Both 60 Vbeta primers and 13 Jbeta primers went into the PCR. Method: immunoSEQ multiplex PCR; TCRdb's copy keeps in-frame clones and lacks some. The sample holds some 130,000 clones, 60% to 85% seen once. About this clone itself: The antigen remains undetermined.

The source is a man aged 30 to 45 in good health and CMV-seronegative. The J gene is TRBJ2-1, the V gene TRBV7-3; the match to TRBD1 covers 7 bases. The sequencing input was PBMCs. The CDR3 loop reads CASSPGPGGSYNEQFF. The CDR3 coding sequence is TGTGCCAGCAGCCCAGGTCCAGGGGGTTCCTACAATGAGCAGTTCTTC.